Listed here are 25 T cell receptor beta chains from one sample, sequenced in a study of blood T cell repertoires in COVID-19. Method: immunoSEQ multiplex PCR; TCRdb's copy keeps in-frame clones and lacks some. The sample contains 100,000 to 150,000 clones, 75% to 90% of which appear only once. The sequenced sample was PBMCs or T cells enriched from blood (not recorded which). These receptors were collected from a woman aged 50 to 65 who had recovered from COVID-19.

This sequence joins TRBV10-2 and TRBJ2-7; no definite D call. The CDR3 covers 14 residues. CDR1 and CDR2 from the germline V gene are WSHSY and SAAADI. Between the trimmed V and J ends, which lost 0 bases and 3 bases, there was a span of 9 bases. CDR3 amino acids: CASSESNRDYEQYF. For the CDR3, the DNA is TGCGCCAGCAGTGAGTCGAATAGAGACTACGAGCAGTACTTC.

This chain connects TRBV19 to TRBJ1-1, with TRBD1 identical over 7 bases. CDR3 length equals 15 residues. Trimming at V came to 0 bases and at J to 1 base, leaving 2 bases not matched to a gene. Germline CDR1 and CDR2: LNHDA and SQIVND (reference sequence). CDR3 sequence: CASSIDRTGNTEAFF. CDR3 DNA sequence: TGTGCCAGTAGTATAGACCGGACAGGGAACACTGAAGCTTTCTTT. The full variable domain, in which reference TRBV19 and TRBJ1-1 provide the parts outside the CDR3, is DGGITQSPKYLFRKEGQNVTLSCEQNLNHDAMYWYRQDPGQGLRLIYYSQIVNDFQKGDIAEGYSVSREKKESFPLTVTSAQKNPTAFYLCASSIDRTGNTEAFFGQGTRLTVV.

The CDR3 DNA is TGCGCCAGCAGAGGACAGGGATCTGGGAATGAGCAGTTCTTC. Amino acids: CASRGQGSGNEQFF. The rearrangement links TRBV10-1 to TRBJ2-1, with 8 bases that match TRBD1. J gave up 7 bases and V 6 bases, and 8 bases lay outside the gene matches. Germline values: CDR1 WNHNN, CDR2 SYGVQD (reference sequence). The CDR3 is 14 amino acids.

The rearrangement joins TRBV7-3 to TRBJ2-7; 7 bases are a match to TRBD2. Unmatched junction bases numbered 1, after V lost 2 bases and J lost 3 bases. This CDR3 has 13 amino acids. Germline V gene lookup returns CDR1 SGHTA and CDR2 FQGTGA. The DNA for the CDR3 is TGTGCCAGCAGCTTAGGGGAGGGCTACGAGCAGTACTTC. Translating gives CASSLGEGYEQYF.

This clone was seen once. This chain links TRBV19 with TRBJ2-3; weak D call: TRBD2 (7 bases). Germline CDR1 reads LNHDA; CDR2 reads SQIVND (reference sequence). V lost 5 bases, J lost 7 bases, and 16 bases lay in between. The CDR3 consists of 14 residues. DNA of the CDR3: TGTGCCAGTAGTCCTAGGGGGGGACACCATACGCAGTATTTT. This encodes CASSPRGGHHTQYF.

V is TRBV6-1 and J is TRBJ2-1, with 9 bases fitting TRBD1. The ends lost 2 bases at V and 7 bases at J; junction bases unmatched: 9. CDR3 size: 16 residues. Germline-derived CDR1 and CDR2 are MNHNS and SASEGT. The DNA for the CDR3 is TGTGCCAGCAGTGAACTAGGGGGACAGGGACGGAATGAGCAGTTCTTC. It yields the protein CASSELGGQGRNEQFF.

The chain has TRBV5-1 and TRBJ2-2; 12 bases align to TRBD2. This CDR3 spans 16 amino acids. Germline V gene data show CDR1 as SGHRS and CDR2 as YFSETQ. Losses at the gene ends were 1 base for V and 7 bases for J; bases not matched to a gene: 5. This CDR3 is CASSLQLAGGFGELFF. The CDR3 region has the DNA TGCGCCAGCAGCTTGCAACTAGCGGGGGGCTTCGGGGAGCTGTTTTTT.

This chain connects TRBV5-1 to TRBJ2-5, with 7 positions matching TRBD1. V lost 4 bases and J lost 2; bases outside the gene matches: 8. The CDR3 has 15 amino acids. Per germline, CDR1 SGHRS and CDR2 YFSETQ. The CDR3: CASSVNPGQQETQYF. The CDR3 bases are TGCGCCAGCAGCGTAAACCCGGGACAGCAAGAGACCCAGTACTTC.

CDR3 nucleotide sequence: TGTGCCACCAGTGATTTGCCAACATTTAGCGGGGGGGCCGGAACCGGGGAGCTGTTTTTT. This codes for CATSDLPTFSGGAGTGELFF. This chain connects TRBV24-1 to TRBJ2-2, with TRBD2 matching 11 bases. With V trimmed by 0 bases and J by 5 bases, 13 bases remained unmatched. This CDR3 is built from 20 residues. Germline values: CDR1 KGHDR, CDR2 SFDVKD.

The chain employs TRBV14 and TRBJ2-6; TRBD1 matches 7 bases. Germline V lookup: CDR1 SGHDN, CDR2 FVKESK. J gave up 0 bases and V 5 bases, and 16 bases lay outside the gene matches. This CDR3 contains 20 residues. The CDR3 bases are TGTGCCAGCAGCGAAATACCCCTCTGGGACAGTAGCTCTGGGGCCAACGTCCTGACTTTC. This gives the protein CASSEIPLWDSSSGANVLTF. Looking up the rest from reference TRBV14 and TRBJ2-6 gives the full variable domain: EAGVTQFPSHSVIEKGQTVTLRCDPISGHDNLYWYRRVMGKEIKFLLHFVKESKQDESGMPNNRFLAERTGGTYSTLKVQPAELEDSGVYFCASSEIPLWDSSSGANVLTFGAGSRLTVL.

This chain uses TRBV5-1 with TRBJ2-7; TRBD1 agrees at 9 bases. In germline, CDR1 is SGHRS, CDR2 YFSETQ. The CDR3 has 15 amino acids. J lost 4 bases, V lost 0 bases, and 5 bases had no gene match. CDR3 loop: CASSLGTGGGYEQYF. CDR3 DNA sequence: TGCGCCAGCAGCTTGGGTACAGGGGGCGGGTACGAGCAGTACTTC.

This rearrangement joins TRBV6-2 or TRBV6-3 to TRBJ2-7; 9 bases are shared with TRBD2. Losses at the gene ends were 5 bases for V and 2 bases for J; bases not matched to a gene: 4. Germline V gene data show CDR1 as MNHEY and CDR2 as SVGEGT. The CDR3 spans 14 residues. CDR3 loop: CASSSLAGAYEQYF. The CDR3 DNA reads TGTGCCAGCAGTAGTTTAGCGGGGGCCTACGAGCAGTACTTC.

This clone was seen a single time. The V gene is TRBV2, the J gene TRBJ1-4; D possibly corresponds to TRBD1 (6 bases). V was cut by 6 bases and J by 5 bases, with 13 bases left in between. In germline, CDR1 is SNHLY, CDR2 FYNNEI. The CDR3 length is 14 residues. The CDR3 loop is CASRRQARNEKLFF. The CDR3 region has the DNA TGTGCCAGCAGGCGACAGGCCCGCAATGAAAAACTGTTTTTT. Full variable domain (remainder filled in from reference TRBV2 and TRBJ1-4): EPEVTQTPSHQVTQMGQEVILRCVPISNHLYFYWYRQILGQKVEFLVSFYNNEISEKSEIFDDQFSVERPDGSNFTLKIRSTKLEDSAMYFCASRRQARNEKLFFGSGTQLSVL.

The chain is built from TRBV19 and TRBJ1-2, with D perhaps TRBD1 (6 bases). From germline, CDR1 is LNHDA and CDR2 SQIVND (reference sequence). The CDR3 contains 15 residues. V shed 0 bases and J shed 5 bases, with 13 bases lying between them. CDR3: CASSIDRPRGYGYTF. In DNA, the CDR3 is TGTGCCAGTAGTATAGATCGCCCCAGGGGATATGGCTACACCTTC.

The chain uses TRBV5-5 and TRBJ2-7; D perhaps matches TRBD1 (5 bases). In germline, CDR1 is SGHKS, CDR2 YYEKEE (reference sequence). V was trimmed by 0 bases and J by 1 base, leaving 11 bases between them. There are 15 residues in the CDR3. In nucleotides, the CDR3 is TGTGCCAGCAGCTTGGACGACAGTAGATCCTACGAGCAGTACTTC. Its protein is CASSLDDSRSYEQYF.

V is TRBV7-9 and J is TRBJ1-2; no definite D call. The CDR3 contains 14 residues. V was cut by 1 base and J by 2 bases, with 8 bases left in between. Germline V gene sequence: CDR1 SEHNR, CDR2 FQNEAQ (reference sequence). CDR3 loop: CASSLDYRNYGYTF. The CDR3 DNA follows: TGTGCCAGCAGCTTAGACTACCGGAACTATGGCTACACCTTC.

The genes are TRBV13 and TRBJ1-1, with D uncertain. Looked up from germline, CDR1 is PRHDT and CDR2 is FYEKMQ (reference sequence). V shed 4 bases and J shed 1 base, with 10 bases lying between them. The CDR3 is made up of 14 amino acids. CDR3 sequence: CASSSTEKNTEAFF. CDR3 in DNA: TGTGCCAGCAGCTCCACCGAGAAGAACACTGAAGCTTTCTTT.

CDR3 protein: CASSINRDRAFYGYTF. The CDR3 nucleotides are TGTGCCAGCAGCATAAACCGGGACAGGGCATTCTATGGCTACACCTTC. The V gene is TRBV7-2, the J gene TRBJ1-2; TRBD1 agrees at 9 bases. Trimming took 5 bases from V and 4 from J; bases not matched to a gene: 11. CDR3 length: 16 amino acids. Germline V CDR1 and CDR2: SGHTA, FQGNSA. Full variable domain (missing parts from reference TRBV7-2 and TRBJ1-2): GAGVSQSPSNKVTEKGKDVELRCDPISGHTALYWYRQSLGQGLEFLIYFQGNSAPDKSGLPSDRFSAERTGGSVSTLTIQRTQQEDSAVYLCASSINRDRAFYGYTFGSGTRLTVV.

The chain carries TRBV12-5 and TRBJ2-1; 8 bases match TRBD1. This CDR3 has 16 amino acids. V dropped 0 bases and J dropped 4; count of bases not matched to a gene: 5. From germline, CDR1 is LGHNT and CDR2 FRNRAP. The CDR3 sequence: CASGLVEGQAYNEQFF. CDR3 DNA: TGTGCTAGTGGTTTGGTCGAGGGACAGGCTTACAATGAGCAGTTCTTC. The full variable domain, completed using reference TRBV12-5 and TRBJ2-1, is DARVTQTPRHKVTEMGQEVTMRCQPILGHNTVFWYRQTMMQGLELLAYFRNRAPLDDSGMPKDRFSAEMPDATLATLKIQPSEPRDSAVYFCASGLVEGQAYNEQFFGPGTRLTVL.

The chain has TRBV6-5 and TRBJ2-3; D unresolved. CDR3 size: 14 residues. Germline CDR1 is MNHEY and CDR2 is SVGAGI. V gave up 4 bases and J gave up 1 base, with 9 bases separating them. For the CDR3, the DNA is TGTGCCAGCAGTTTAGCCCTCGGCACAGATACGCAGTATTTT. Protein product: CASSLALGTDTQYF.

The rearrangement links TRBV4-1 to TRBJ2-2; D is unresolved. The CDR3 extends over 12 amino acids. CDR1 is MGHRA, CDR2 YSYEKL, per germline. Trimming cost V 2 bases and J 7 bases, with 5 bases left between them. The CDR3 DNA follows: TGCGCCAGCAGCCAACTCTTCGGGGAGCTGTTTTTT. It is translated as CASSQLFGELFF.

This sequence joins TRBV2 and TRBJ1-5; D is ambiguous. The CDR3 is 13 amino acids. V gave up 6 bases and J gave up 2 bases, with 8 bases separating them. Germline-derived CDR1 and CDR2 are SNHLY and FYNNEI. The chain's CDR3 is CASRTGRNQPQHF. Written as DNA, the CDR3 is TGTGCCAGCAGGACGGGTCGCAATCAGCCCCAGCATTTT.

The V call is TRBV6-5, the J call TRBJ1-6; tentatively, D is TRBD1 (5 bases). Per the germline V gene, CDR1 is MNHEY and CDR2 is SVGAGI. CDR3 length: 15 amino acids. V was shortened by 4 bases and J by 7 bases, with 14 bases between the two germline ends. CDR3 region: CASSSLLRGNSPLHF. CDR3 nucleotides: TGTGCCAGCAGTTCGTTACTGCGGGGGAATTCACCCCTCCACTTT.

This chain uses TRBV10-1 with TRBJ1-2; D perhaps matches TRBD1 (6 bases). The CDR3 extends over 13 amino acids. V gave up 5 bases and J gave up 3 bases, with 10 bases separating them. CDR1 and CDR2 (germline): WNHNN, SYGVQD (reference sequence). In nucleotides, the CDR3 is TGCGCCAGCAGTAATTACAGGGACTATGGCTACACCTTC. Protein sequence: CASSNYRDYGYTF.

The chain couples TRBV11-2 to TRBJ1-2; 7 nucleotides match TRBD1. From germline, CDR1 is SGHAT and CDR2 FQNNGV. The CDR3 sequence is 16 residues long. With 2 bases clipped from V and 4 bases from J, the junction kept 10 bases outside the gene matches. In DNA form, the CDR3 reads TGTGCCAGCAGCTTACGAGGGGGCTTGATTAGCTATGGCTACACCTTC. Its protein product is CASSLRGGLISYGYTF.